This T cell receptor (beta chain) was documented in a study of T cell responses to AZD1222 COVID-19 vaccine. In the study overall: Analysis merged second doses at about 4 or about 12 weeks. General observations from the study: Donor demographics were predominantly white British with a female majority; clonal diversity may be underestimated. Baseline serology detected seropositivity in only six AZD1222 recipients.

CDR1 and CDR2 from the germline V gene are MNHEY and SVGAGI. Between the trimmed V and J ends, which lost 6 bases and 4 bases, there was a span of 18 bases. The CDR3 totals 15 residues. Some clones are missing from TCRdb's copy, which holds only in-frame ones; the method was immunoSEQ multiplex PCR. The sample includes approximately 130,000 clones, about 94% of them seen just once. A word on this clone: Its cognate antigen is unknown.

Material: peripheral blood, obtained on day 0 of AZD1222 vaccination. This chain uses TRBV6-5 with TRBJ1-1, with D possibly TRBD1 on 6 matching bases. This sequence originates from an adult in good health. CDR3 sequence (DNA): TGTGCCAGCAGGGGGGCGGGGACTGGATCCACTGAAGCTTTCTTT. Protein product: CASRGAGTGSTEAFF.